These 27 T cell receptor beta chains were all obtained from the same sample, sequenced in a study of tumor-infiltrating lymphocytes in primary liver carcinoma. Total RNA and DNA came together from roughly 20-30 mg of bulk tissue without cell sorting. Reverse transcription of around 500 ng total RNA with a constant-region primer produced TCR beta cDNA. TCR beta libraries came from three nested multiplex PCR rounds using slightly modified ARM-PCR. Amplification in the first two PCR rounds was performed using TRBV1-TRBV30 forward primers and a C-beta reverse primer for 10 cycles each. TCRdb reprocessed the multiplex PCR reads with MiXCR, giving one entry per CDR3 protein. The table records some 21,000 distinct CDR3 sequences, around 79% of them present only once. Sequencing used liver tumor tissue from sampling region 1. Subset reported: tumor region T1, superior pole. These receptors were taken from a woman younger than 45 with primary liver carcinoma and hepatitis B virus infection.

With regard to this clonotype: This CDR3 is missing its conserved last phenylalanine or tryptophan, likely due to a read error. The chain couples TRBV6-5 to TRBJ2-2; no definite D call. This CDR3 contains 15 residues. Germline values: CDR1 MNHEY, CDR2 SVGAGI. The CDR3 reads CANSPRIGFTGELFL. CDR3 bases: TGTGCCAACAGTCCGCGGATAGGGTTCACCGGGGAGCTGTTTCTT.

A note on this clonotype: The junction departs from the called germline gene at one end, perhaps through a read error. The rearrangement joins TRBV4-3 to TRBJ2-2; the D gene is possibly TRBD2 (5 bases). CDR1 and CDR2 (germline): LGHNA, YSLEER. The CDR3 spans 12 residues. CDR3 sequence: CASRVGTGELFF. Written as DNA, the CDR3 is TGCGCCAGCAGAGTTGGTACCGGGGAGCTGTTCTTT.

To note about this clonotype: A single base separates this from a much larger clone, so it may be a read error. The V and J genes are TRBV7-3 and TRBJ2-5; tentatively, D is TRBD1 (7 bases). Germline V gene sequence: CDR1 SGHTA, CDR2 FQGTGA. CDR3 size: 14 residues. The CDR3 loop reads CASIPGGGPQTQHF. In nucleotides, the CDR3 is TGTGCCAGCATTCCAGGAGGGGGCCCGCAGACCCAGCACTTC.

On this clonotype: At one of its ends the junction is not consistent with the germline gene, which may arise from a read error. V is TRBV12-3 or TRBV12-4 and J is TRBJ2-5; D may be TRBD1 (5 bases). This CDR3 has 14 amino acids. The CDR3 bases are TGTGCAAGCAGTGTAACAGGCTCACAAGAGACCCAGTATTTC. Protein product: CASSVTGSQETQYF.

Comment on this clonotype: A read error may account for a junction end that differs from germline. V usage is TRBV6-1 and J usage is TRBJ2-7; the match to TRBD1 covers 11 bases. The CDR3 totals 14 residues. The V gene's germline CDR1 is MNHNS and CDR2 SASEGT. DNA for the CDR3: TGTGCCGGCAGTTACGGGACAGGGGGTTATGAGCAGTACTTC. Residues: CAGSYGTGGYEQYF.

This clonotype was observed a handful of times. The rearrangement joins TRBV4-2 to TRBJ1-2; tentatively, D is TRBD1 (6 bases). The CDR3 loop spans 15 amino acids. Germline CDR1 reads LGHNA; CDR2 reads YNFKEQ. Trimming removed 4 bases at V and 5 bases at J, with 17 bases between. DNA of the CDR3: TGTGCCAGCAGCCCTGGCAGGAAGGGGGGTTATGGCTACACCTTC. This sequence encodes CASSPGRKGGYGYTF.

The sample holds many counts of this clonotype. The chain carries TRBV24-1 and TRBJ2-1; D uncertain. The CDR3 extends over 16 amino acids. Per the germline V gene, CDR1 is KGHDR and CDR2 is SFDVKD. The V end was cut by 1 base, the J end by 1 base, with 10 bases between. CDR3 DNA: TGTGCCACCAGTGATTTCGGTAGGGATTCCTACAATGAGCAGTTCTTC. Protein product: CATSDFGRDSYNEQFF.

The V and J genes are TRBV11-2 and TRBJ1-1; no clear D. The germline V gene encodes CDR1 SGHAT and CDR2 FQNNGV. The CDR3 runs 20 residues. V dropped 5 bases and J dropped 2 bases, with 30 bases sitting between them. DNA for the CDR3: TGTGCCAGCAGCGCTCTTGGCAGTAGGCGCAAGAGGTGGTGTAACACTGAAGCTTTCTTT. It is translated as CASSALGSRRKRWCNTEAFF.

Concerning this clonotype itself: A read error is likely, as this CDR3 ends without the conserved phenylalanine or tryptophan. The chain joins TRBV4-3 to TRBJ1-2; D gene uncertain. The germline gives CDR1 LGHNA, CDR2 YSLEER. This CDR3 comprises 14 residues. Between the trimmed V and J ends, which lost 5 bases and 4 bases, there was a span of 14 bases. In DNA, the CDR3 is TGCGCCAGCAGCGCAGTGTTGGAGATCTATGGCTACACCGTC. Translation gives CASSAVLEIYGYTV.

In regard to this clonotype: Germline is not matched at one junction end, which may reflect a read error. The chain links TRBV11-1 to TRBJ2-7, with D hard to call. Germline CDR1 and CDR2: SGHAT and FQDESV (reference sequence). The CDR3 is 13 amino acids. The CDR3 here is CAGSLGYLRQQYF. The CDR3 DNA sequence: TGTGCCGGCAGCTTAGGGTACCTCCGCCAGCAGTACTTC.

V and J are TRBV30 and TRBJ2-7; no clear D. The CDR3 loop spans 13 amino acids. V lost 4 bases and J lost 6, with 16 bases in between. Germline-derived CDR1 and CDR2 are GTSNPN and SVGIG (reference sequence). The CDR3 bases are TGTGCCTGGAACCCGGGTCCCCCGAGCGAGCAGTACTTC. Translation: CAWNPGPPSEQYF.

The chain links TRBV10-3 to TRBJ1-4; 8 nucleotides agree with TRBD1. This CDR3 has 15 amino acids. Germline V gene data show CDR1 as ENHRY and CDR2 as SYGVKD. The J segment lost 1 base and the V segment lost 7 bases, leaving 5 bases of the junction unmatched. The CDR3 is CAIKWDRRTNEKLFF. The CDR3 bases are TGTGCCATCAAGTGGGACAGGAGAACTAATGAAAAACTGTTTTTT.

In the case of this clonotype: The germline gene is not matched at one end of the junction; a read error may be the cause. The chain uses TRBV10-3 and TRBJ1-1; 7 nucleotides agree with TRBD1. Germline V gene sequence: CDR1 ENHRY, CDR2 SYGVKD. The CDR3 is 15 amino acids. This CDR3 reads CAINESTGMLIEAFF. CDR3 DNA: TGTGCCATCAATGAGTCGACAGGGATGTTGATTGAAGCTTTCTTT.

Notes on this clonotype: At one end the junction does not follow the germline gene, possibly because of a read error. This chain joins TRBV11-1 and TRBJ2-5; the D is unclear. Germline V CDR1 and CDR2: SGHAT, FQDESV (reference sequence). The CDR3 totals 13 residues. CDR3 sequence (DNA): TGTGCCAGCACCCTGGGCGAGTTGGAGATCCAGTACTTC. As protein: CASTLGELEIQYF.

The CDR3 DNA reads TGTGCCAGCAGCCCCGGGACTAGCGGGAATACACATGAGCAGTTCTTC. Amino acids: CASSPGTSGNTHEQFF. The chain uses TRBV28 and TRBJ2-1, with 13 bases lining up with TRBD2. The CDR3 is 16 residues long. V shed 6 bases, J shed 8 bases, and the junction held 10 bases outside the gene matches. Per the germline V gene, CDR1 is MDHEN and CDR2 is SYDVKM.

Remarks on this clonotype: At one end the junction does not follow the germline gene, possibly because of a read error. The chain is built from TRBV10-3 and TRBJ2-1; D possibly matches TRBD1 or TRBD2 (5 bases each). The length of the CDR3 is 14 residues. Germline V gene lookup returns CDR1 ENHRY and CDR2 SYGVKD. CDR3 residues: CAISPAATRDERFF. CDR3 nucleotides: TGTGCCATCAGTCCCGCGGCGACCCGGGACGAGCGGTTCTTC.

Only one count was recorded for this clonotype. The rearrangement uses TRBV4-3 and TRBJ2-1, with D unclear. The CDR3 has 14 residues. CDR1 is LGHNA and CDR2 is YSLEER in the germline V gene. Trimming removed 3 bases at V and 9 bases at J, with 15 bases between. The DNA for the CDR3 is TGCGCCAGCAGCCACATAGAGTTTGTCAGTGAGCAGTTCTTC. It codes for CASSHIEFVSEQFF.

A word on this clonotype: Its ends do not fully match the called genes, so a read error is possible. This chain links TRBV29-1 with TRBJ1-2, with no clear D. CDR1 and CDR2 (germline): SQVTM, ANQGSEA. The CDR3 runs to 12 residues. In DNA form, the CDR3 reads TGTAACGTTGTTCACTGGGGTGGCGGCTACACCTTC. This encodes CNVVHWGGGYTF.

The chain carries TRBV4-2 and TRBJ2-7; maybe TRBD1 (6 bases). CDR3 length equals 16 residues. Trimming cost V 4 bases and J 9 bases, with 25 bases left between them. The germline V gene encodes CDR1 LGHNA and CDR2 YNFKEQ. DNA of the CDR3: TGTGCCAGCAGCCCCTTAATTTTTGACAGGAATCACGGGCAGTACTTC. Protein product: CASSPLIFDRNHGQYF.

As regards this clonotype: A much larger clone lies a single base off, so this may be a read error. The rearrangement uses TRBV7-9 and TRBJ1-1; D is unresolved. CDR3 length equals 15 residues. Germline loops: CDR1 SEHNR, CDR2 FQNEAQ (reference sequence). CDR3 in amino acids: CASSPPLVVTTEALF. For the CDR3, the DNA is TGTGCCAGCAGCCCCCCCCTTGTCGTGACCACTGAAGCTCTCTTT.

This clonotype occurred a few times. No conserved phenylalanine or tryptophan ends this CDR3, so it is likely a read error. The chain combines TRBV6-1 with TRBJ1-2; no firm D call. The CDR3 sequence is 18 residues long. From germline, CDR1 is MNHNS and CDR2 SASEGT. V gave up 2 bases and J gave up 11 bases, with 30 bases separating them. The CDR3 DNA reads TGTGCCAGCAGTGAACGGTTCCTGGTCCTTAGATCTAACTATGCGTACACCCTC. This encodes CASSERFLVLRSNYAYTL.

Concerning this clonotype itself: A read error may produce the germline difference seen at one junction end. The chain has TRBV11-3 and TRBJ2-1, with a weak D call TRBD1 (6 bases). This CDR3 region has 16 residues. The V gene's germline CDR1 is SGHNT and CDR2 YENEEA. The CDR3: CASSSMGHSFLDEKFF. The DNA for the CDR3 is TGTGCCAGCAGTTCAATGGGACACAGCTTCTTGGATGAGAAGTTCTTC.

This chain links TRBV19 with TRBJ2-1; D is possibly TRBD1 (6 bases). V was pared by 6 bases and J by 8 bases, with 23 bases between. The CDR3 is 16 residues long. Germline V gives CDR1 LNHDA, CDR2 SQIVND (reference sequence). CDR3 sequence: CASRHESAQGNDEQFF. CDR3 sequence (DNA): TGTGCCAGTAGACATGAATCGGCCCAGGGGAACGATGAGCAGTTCTTC.

Notes on this clonotype: It is likely a read error, because the conserved phenylalanine at the end of the CDR3 is missing. CDR3 in DNA: TGTGCCGGCAGCTTTTGGGGCCGCAGAGGAGCTTTCCTT. It specifies CAGSFWGRRGAFL. The V and J genes are TRBV5-6 and TRBJ1-1, with a possible D match to TRBD1 (5 bases). The length of the CDR3 is 13 residues. Germline V gene data show CDR1 as SGHDT and CDR2 as YYEEEE.

This clonotype was seen ten or more times. The J gene is TRBJ2-7, the V gene TRBV28, with 7 bases fitting TRBD1. This CDR3 has 14 amino acids. Per germline, CDR1 MDHEN and CDR2 SYDVKM. The ends lost 7 bases at V and 5 bases at J; junction bases unmatched: 11. The CDR3 loop is CASKTRTGRNEQYF. The CDR3 bases are TGTGCCAGCAAGACCCGGACAGGACGCAACGAGCAGTACTTC.

This clonotype was seen more than once but under ten times. The chain employs TRBV11-2 and TRBJ2-3; D possibly matches TRBD1 or TRBD2 (5 bases each). The CDR3 extends over 16 amino acids. Germline V gene sequence: CDR1 SGHAT, CDR2 FQNNGV. Trimming stripped 5 bases from V and 6 bases from J, with 21 bases between. The CDR3 sequence is CASSAGLEGIVDTQYF. In DNA form, the CDR3 reads TGTGCCAGCAGCGCAGGGCTAGAGGGTATTGTTGATACGCAGTATTTT.

Of note for this clonotype: The junction departs from the called germline gene at one end, perhaps through a read error. The chain combines TRBV11-2 with TRBJ2-3, with 7 bases lining up with TRBD1. The length of the CDR3 is 16 residues. Germline values: CDR1 SGHAT, CDR2 FQNNGV. The DNA of the CDR3 is TGTGCCATCAGCCGGACGCGACAGGGATGGGGAGATAAGCAGTATTTT. Protein product: CAISRTRQGWGDKQYF.